The T cell receptor beta chain described here comes from a study of cytotoxic CD8 clonotypes in ibrutinib-treated CLL. TCRdb keeps only in-frame clones here, not all; method: immunoSEQ multiplex PCR. The table has roughly 60,000 clones, about three quarters seen once; the top ten hold about two fifths. This CDR3 has 15 residues. Trimming shortened V by 5 bases and J by 0 bases, and 13 bases separated the two germline ends. Germline V gene lookup returns CDR1 SGHRS and CDR2 YFSETQ. This sequence was found in a human donor with chronic lymphocytic leukemia. The sample was PBMCs, taken after 12 months of ibrutinib treatment. The gene calls are TRBV5-1 and TRBJ2-3, with D possibly matching TRBD1 (6 bases). The CDR3 spells CASRQGITSTDTQYF. The CDR3, as DNA: TGCGCCAGCAGACAGGGTATCACTAGCACAGATACGCAGTATTTT.